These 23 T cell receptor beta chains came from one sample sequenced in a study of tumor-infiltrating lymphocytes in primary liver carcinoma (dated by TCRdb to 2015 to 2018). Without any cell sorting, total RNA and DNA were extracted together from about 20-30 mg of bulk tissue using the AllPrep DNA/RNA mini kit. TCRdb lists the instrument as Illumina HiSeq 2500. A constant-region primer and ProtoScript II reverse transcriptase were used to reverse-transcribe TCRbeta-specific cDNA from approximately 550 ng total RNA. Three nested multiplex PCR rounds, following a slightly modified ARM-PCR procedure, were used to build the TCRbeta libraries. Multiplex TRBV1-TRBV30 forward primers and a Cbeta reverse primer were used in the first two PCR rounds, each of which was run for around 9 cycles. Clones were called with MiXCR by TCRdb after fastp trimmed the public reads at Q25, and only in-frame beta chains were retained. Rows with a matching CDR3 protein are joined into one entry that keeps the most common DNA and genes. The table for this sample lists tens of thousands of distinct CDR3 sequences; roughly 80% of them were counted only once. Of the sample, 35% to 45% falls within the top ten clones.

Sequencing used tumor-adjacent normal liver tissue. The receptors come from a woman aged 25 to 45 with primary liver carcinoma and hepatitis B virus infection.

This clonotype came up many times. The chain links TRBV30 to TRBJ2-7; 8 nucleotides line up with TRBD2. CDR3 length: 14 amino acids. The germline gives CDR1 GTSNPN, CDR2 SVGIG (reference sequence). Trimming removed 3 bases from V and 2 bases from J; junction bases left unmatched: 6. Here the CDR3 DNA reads TGTGCCTGGAGACTTAGCGGGACTCCCTACGAGCAGTACTTC. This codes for CAWRLSGTPYEQYF.

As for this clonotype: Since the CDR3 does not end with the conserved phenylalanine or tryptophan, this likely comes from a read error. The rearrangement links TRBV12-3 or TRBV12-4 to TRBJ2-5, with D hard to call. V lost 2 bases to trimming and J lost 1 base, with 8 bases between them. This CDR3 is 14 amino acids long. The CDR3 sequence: CASSLSASQETQYL. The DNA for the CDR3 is TGTGCCAGCAGTTTATCCGCTAGCCAAGAGACCCAGTACCTC.

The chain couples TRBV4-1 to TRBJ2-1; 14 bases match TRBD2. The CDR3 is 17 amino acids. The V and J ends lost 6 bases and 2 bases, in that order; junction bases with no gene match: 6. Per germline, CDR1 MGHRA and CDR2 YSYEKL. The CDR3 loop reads CASRVGLAGEPYNEQFF. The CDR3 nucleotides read TGCGCCAGCAGGGTGGGACTAGCGGGGGAACCCTACAATGAGCAGTTCTTC.

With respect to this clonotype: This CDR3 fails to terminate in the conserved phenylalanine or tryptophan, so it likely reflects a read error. The chain's CDR3 is CAIRRNGEETQYL. As DNA, the CDR3 is TGTGCCATCCGACGGAATGGGGAAGAGACCCAGTACCTC. The chain couples TRBV6-1 to TRBJ2-5; unclear D gene. This CDR3 spans 13 amino acids. V was cut by 10 bases and J by 3 bases, with 15 bases left in between. The germline V gene has CDR1 MNHNS and CDR2 SASEGT.

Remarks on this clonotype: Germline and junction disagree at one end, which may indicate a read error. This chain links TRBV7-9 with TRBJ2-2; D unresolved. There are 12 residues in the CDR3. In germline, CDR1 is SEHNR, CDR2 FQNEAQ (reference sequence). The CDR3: CDSSADTGELFF. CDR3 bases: TGTGACAGCAGCGCAGACACCGGGGAGCTGTTTTTT.

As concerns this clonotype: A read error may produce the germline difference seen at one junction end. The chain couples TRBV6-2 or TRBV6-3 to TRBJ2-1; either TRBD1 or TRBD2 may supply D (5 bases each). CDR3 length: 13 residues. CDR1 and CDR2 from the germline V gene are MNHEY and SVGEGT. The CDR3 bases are TGTGACAGCACCAGGGAGCCATACAATGAGCAGTTCTTC. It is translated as CDSTREPYNEQFF.

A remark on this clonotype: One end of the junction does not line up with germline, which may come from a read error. The CDR3, as DNA: TGTGCTAGCAGCCAAGATGCCGAAGGGGGAGTTCGGTTGATGCAGTATTTT. Protein: CASSQDAEGGVRLMQYF. The chain employs TRBV14 and TRBJ2-3; a possible D gene is TRBD1 (6 bases). The CDR3 sequence is 17 residues long. CDR1 and CDR2 from the germline V gene are SGHDN and FVKESK. Together with reference TRBV14 and TRBJ2-3, the CDR3 gives the full variable domain: EAGVTQFPSHSVIEKGQTVTLRCDPISGHDNLYWYRRVMGKEIKFLLHFVKESKQDESGMPNNRFLAERTGGTYSTLKVQPAELEDSGVYFCASSQDAEGGVRLMQYFGPGTRLTVL.

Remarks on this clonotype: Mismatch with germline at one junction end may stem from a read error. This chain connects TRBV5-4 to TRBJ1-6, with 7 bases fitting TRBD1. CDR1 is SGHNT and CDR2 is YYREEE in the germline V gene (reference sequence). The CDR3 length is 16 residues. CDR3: CASSLGGSSYKSPLYF. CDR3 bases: TGTGCCAGCAGCTTAGGGGGCAGCTCCTATAAATCACCCCTCTACTTT.

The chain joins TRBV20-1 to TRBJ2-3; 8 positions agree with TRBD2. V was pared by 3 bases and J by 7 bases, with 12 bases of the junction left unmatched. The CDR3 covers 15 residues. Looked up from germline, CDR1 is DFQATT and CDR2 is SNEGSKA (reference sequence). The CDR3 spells CSARWDGGRMYTQYF. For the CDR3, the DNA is TGCAGTGCTAGGTGGGACGGCGGGAGGATGTATACGCAGTATTTT.

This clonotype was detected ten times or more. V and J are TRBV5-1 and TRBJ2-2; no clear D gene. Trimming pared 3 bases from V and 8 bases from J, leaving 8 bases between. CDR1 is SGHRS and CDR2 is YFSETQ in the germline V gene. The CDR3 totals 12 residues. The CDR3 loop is CASSSVRGELFF. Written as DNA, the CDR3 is TGCGCCAGCAGCTCGGTGCGGGGGGAGCTGTTTTTT.

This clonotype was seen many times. DNA for the CDR3: TGTGCCAGCAGTTTCGCGGATAACTATGGCTACACCTTC. Residues: CASSFADNYGYTF. This sequence joins TRBV6-2 or TRBV6-3 and TRBJ1-2; D not resolved. The CDR3 sequence is 13 residues long. Trimming removed 4 bases at V and 1 base at J, with 7 bases between. Per the germline V gene, CDR1 is MNHEY and CDR2 is SVGEGT.

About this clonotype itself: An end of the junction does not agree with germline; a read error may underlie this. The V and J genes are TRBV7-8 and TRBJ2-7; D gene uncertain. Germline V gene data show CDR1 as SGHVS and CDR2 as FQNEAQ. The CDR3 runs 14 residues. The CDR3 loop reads CTSSALLLSSEQYF. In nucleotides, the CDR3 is TGTACCAGCAGCGCCCTCCTTTTGTCCTCCGAGCAGTACTTC.

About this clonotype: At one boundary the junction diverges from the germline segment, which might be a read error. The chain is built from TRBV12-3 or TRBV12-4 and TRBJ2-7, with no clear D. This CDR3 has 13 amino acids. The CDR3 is CASRLSLLGEQYF. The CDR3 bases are TGTGCCAGCCGTTTATCTCTTCTGGGGGAGCAGTACTTC.

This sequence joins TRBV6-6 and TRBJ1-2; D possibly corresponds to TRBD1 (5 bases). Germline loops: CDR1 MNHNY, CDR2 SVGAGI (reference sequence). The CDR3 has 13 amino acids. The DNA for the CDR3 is TGTGCTAGCTGTCAACAGGCTGGGTATGGCTACACCTTC. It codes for CASCQQAGYGYTF.

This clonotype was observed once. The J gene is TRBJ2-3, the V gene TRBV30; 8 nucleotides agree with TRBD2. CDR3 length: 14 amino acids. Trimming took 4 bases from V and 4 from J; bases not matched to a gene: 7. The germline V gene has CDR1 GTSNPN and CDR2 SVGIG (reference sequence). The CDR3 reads CAWNRYGGADTQYF. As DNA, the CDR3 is TGTGCCTGGAACCGGTACGGGGGGGCAGATACGCAGTATTTT.

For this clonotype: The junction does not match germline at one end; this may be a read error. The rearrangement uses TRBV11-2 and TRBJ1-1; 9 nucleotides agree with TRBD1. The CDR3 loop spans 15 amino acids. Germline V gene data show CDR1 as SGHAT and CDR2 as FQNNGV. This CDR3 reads CASSPGTGWDAEALF. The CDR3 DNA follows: TGTGCCAGCAGCCCCGGGACAGGGTGGGACGCTGAGGCTTTATTT. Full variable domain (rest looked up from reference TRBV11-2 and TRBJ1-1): EAGVAQSPRYKIIEKRQSVAFWCNPISGHATLYWYQQILGQGPKLLIQFQNNGVVDDSQLPKDRFSAERLKGVDSTLKIQPAKLEDSAVYLCASSPGTGWDAEALFGQGTRLTVV.

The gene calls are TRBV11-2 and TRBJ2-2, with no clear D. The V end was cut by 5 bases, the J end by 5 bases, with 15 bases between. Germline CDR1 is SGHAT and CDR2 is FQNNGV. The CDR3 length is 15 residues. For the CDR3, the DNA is TGTGCCAGCAGCCCTCCGCAAGGACCGACCGGGGAGCTGTTTTTT. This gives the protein CASSPPQGPTGELFF.

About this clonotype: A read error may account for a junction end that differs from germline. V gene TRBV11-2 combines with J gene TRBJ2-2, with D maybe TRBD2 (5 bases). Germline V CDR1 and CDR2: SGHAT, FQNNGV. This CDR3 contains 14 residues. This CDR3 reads CVSSFSTRAGELFF. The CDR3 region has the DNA TGTGTCAGCAGCTTCTCGACGAGGGCCGGGGAGTTGTTTTTT.

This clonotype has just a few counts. The CDR3 DNA reads TGTGCCAGTAGTGGGACAGTAAGAGGCTACACCTTC. It specifies CASSGTVRGYTF. This rearrangement joins TRBV12-3 or TRBV12-4 to TRBJ1-2; TRBD1 matches at 7 bases. CDR3 length equals 12 residues. J lost 8 bases, V lost 9 bases, and 9 bases had no gene match.

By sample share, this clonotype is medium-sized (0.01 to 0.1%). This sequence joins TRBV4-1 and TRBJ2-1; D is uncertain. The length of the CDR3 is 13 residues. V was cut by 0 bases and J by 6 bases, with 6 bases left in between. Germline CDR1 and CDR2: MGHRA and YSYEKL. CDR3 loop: CASSQDYLNEQFF. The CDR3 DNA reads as TGCGCCAGCAGCCAAGATTATCTCAATGAGCAGTTCTTC.

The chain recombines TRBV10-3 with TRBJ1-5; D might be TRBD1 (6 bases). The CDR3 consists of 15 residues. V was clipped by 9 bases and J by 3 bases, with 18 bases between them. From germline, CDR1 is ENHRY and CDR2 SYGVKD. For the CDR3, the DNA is TGTGCCATTAGTAAGGCGGACAGCCCCAATCAGCCCCAGCATTTT. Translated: CAISKADSPNQPQHF.

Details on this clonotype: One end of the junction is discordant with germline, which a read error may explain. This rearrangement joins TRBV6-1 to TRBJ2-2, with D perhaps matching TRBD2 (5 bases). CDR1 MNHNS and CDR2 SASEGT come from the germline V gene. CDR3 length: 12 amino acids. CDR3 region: CASWLLVGELFF. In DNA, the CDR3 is TGTGCCAGCTGGCTGCTAGTCGGGGAGCTTTTTTTT.

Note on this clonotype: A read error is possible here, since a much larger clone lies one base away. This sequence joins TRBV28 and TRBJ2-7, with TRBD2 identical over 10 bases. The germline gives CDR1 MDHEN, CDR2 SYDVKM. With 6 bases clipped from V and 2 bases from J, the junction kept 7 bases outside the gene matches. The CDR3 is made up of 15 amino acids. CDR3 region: CASSSTSGIAYEQYF. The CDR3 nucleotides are TGTGCCAGCAGCAGTACTAGCGGGATCGCCTACGAGCAGTACTTC.